One sample yielded the 29 T cell receptor beta chains listed below, sequenced in a study of T cell responses to AZD1222 COVID-19 vaccine. Only in-frame clones appear in the TCRdb table, and some are missing; sequencing was by immunoSEQ multiplex PCR. The table records approximately 140,000 clones, about 81% of them present only once. Sequencing was performed on peripheral blood, taken on day 0 of MenACWY control vaccination. The receptor source for this set is an adult in good health.

As for this clone: The conserved closing phenylalanine or tryptophan is absent in this CDR3, likely reflecting a read error. The DNA is omitted, as the CDR3 cannot be located on it reliably, and the CDR3 follows TCRdb's listing. V usage is TRBV6-5 and J usage is TRBJ2-2. From its first to its last residue, the CDR3 has 11 amino acids. CDR1 and CDR2 (germline): MNHEY, SVGAGI. This CDR3 is CASSSRGDANL.

The chain recombines TRBV19 with TRBJ1-5; no clear D gene. Between the trimmed V and J ends, which lost 6 bases and 0 bases, there was a span of 18 bases. The CDR3 has 17 residues. Germline CDR1 reads LNHDA; CDR2 reads SQIVND (reference sequence). CDR3 amino acids: CASSLTPRTYSNQPQHF. CDR3 nucleotides: TGTGCCAGTAGCTTGACACCCAGAACCTATAGCAATCAGCCCCAGCATTTT.

The CDR3 loop is CASSQEGLAGGYEQYV. The DNA of the CDR3 is TGCGCCAGCAGCCAAGAGGGACTAGCGGGCGGATACGAGCAGTACGTC. The V call is TRBV4-1, the J call TRBJ2-7, with 12 bases that match TRBD2. Trimming removed 0 bases from V and 4 bases from J; junction bases left unmatched: 4. Looked up from germline, CDR1 is MGHRA and CDR2 is YSYEKL. This CDR3 has 16 amino acids.

This chain joins TRBV6-1 and TRBJ2-3, with D possibly TRBD2 on 5 matching bases. The CDR3 runs to 15 residues. The germline V and J ends were trimmed by 2 bases and 2 bases, with 11 bases remaining between them. Per the germline V gene, CDR1 is MNHNS and CDR2 is SASEGT. Here the CDR3 DNA reads TGTGCCAGCAGTGAACGGCGGGCCTACACAGATACGCAGTATTTT. This translates into CASSERRAYTDTQYF.

This clone has a handful of counts. This chain connects TRBV10-3 to TRBJ2-7; no clear D. The CDR3 consists of 14 residues. Trimming took 0 bases from V and 6 from J, leaving 12 bases between them. CDR1 is ENHRY and CDR2 is SYGVKD in the germline V gene. The CDR3 coding sequence is TGTGCCATCAGTGAGTCGACTCGGGCAGGCGAGCAGTACTTC. This gives the protein CAISESTRAGEQYF.

This chain connects TRBV6-5 to TRBJ1-1; 7 bases agree with TRBD1. Germline loops: CDR1 MNHEY, CDR2 SVGAGI. V was pared by 5 bases and J by 1 base, with 1 base of the junction left unmatched. The CDR3 consists of 13 residues. The CDR3 nucleotides are TGTGCCAGCAGTCGGGACAGGAACACTGAAGCTTTCTTT. It translates to CASSRDRNTEAFF.

The chain links TRBV7-9 to TRBJ1-4; D is possibly TRBD1 (5 bases). The CDR3 length is 17 residues. The germline gives CDR1 SEHNR, CDR2 FQNEAQ (reference sequence). V shed 4 bases and J shed 7 bases, with 22 bases lying between them. CDR3 in amino acids: CASSSPRDFEIGEKLFF. In DNA form, the CDR3 reads TGTGCCAGCAGCTCACCTCGGGACTTTGAGATTGGTGAAAAACTGTTTTTT.

This sequence joins TRBV5-1 and TRBJ2-7; tentatively, D is TRBD1 or TRBD2 (6 bases each). V lost 4 bases and J lost 4, with 18 bases in between. CDR1 and CDR2 from the germline V gene are SGHRS and YFSETQ. CDR3 size: 15 residues. The CDR3 loop reads CASSIGSRGAYEQYF. The CDR3 region has the DNA TGCGCCAGCAGCATTGGATCTAGGGGGGCATACGAGCAGTACTTC.

The V gene is TRBV5-1, the J gene TRBJ2-3; TRBD2 aligns across 9 bases. CDR3 length: 16 residues. V lost 0 bases and J lost 7; bases outside the gene matches: 9. Germline CDR1 is SGHRS and CDR2 is YFSETQ. The CDR3 nucleotides are TGCGCCAGCAGCTTGGAAGCGGGGGGCTCCACGAATACGCAGTATTTT. Amino acid sequence: CASSLEAGGSTNTQYF.

The table lists this clone with a few counts. The CDR3 loop reads CASSVEAVRGTGELFF. The CDR3 DNA reads TGTGCCAGCAGCGTAGAGGCAGTCAGAGGCACCGGGGAGCTGTTTTTT. The chain couples TRBV9 to TRBJ2-2; D uncertain. This CDR3 has 16 residues. V lost 0 bases to trimming and J lost 4 bases, with 13 bases between them. Germline V gene sequence: CDR1 SGDLS, CDR2 YYNGEE.

This clone has a single count. The chain uses TRBV10-2 and TRBJ1-4; 8 positions agree with TRBD1. J gave up 14 bases and V 2 bases, and 10 bases lay outside the gene matches. This CDR3 comprises 14 residues. CDR1 is WSHSY and CDR2 is SAAADI in the germline V gene. CDR3 DNA sequence: TGCGCCAGCAGTGAGACCCGCCCGGGACAGGCCCTGTTTTTT. Amino acid sequence: CASSETRPGQALFF.

The V call is TRBV28, the J call TRBJ2-7; 8 bases are a match to TRBD2. CDR3 length: 13 amino acids. J was trimmed by 7 bases and V by 4 bases; bases with no gene match: 6. In germline, CDR1 is MDHEN, CDR2 SYDVKM. The CDR3 region has the DNA TGTGCCAGCAGTTCAGCCGGGACTAGAGAGCAGTACGTC. Amino acids: CASSSAGTREQYV.

This clone appeared once. CDR3 protein: CASTLRGTQYF. DNA for the CDR3: TGTGCCTCGACCCTTCGGGGGACCCAGTACTTC. The rearrangement joins TRBV2 to TRBJ2-5, with D maybe TRBD2 (5 bases). The V end was cut by 11 bases, the J end by 7 bases, with 14 bases between. Germline V gene lookup returns CDR1 SNHLY and CDR2 FYNNEI. This CDR3 region has 11 residues. Full variable domain (missing parts from reference TRBV2 and TRBJ2-5): EPEVTQTPSHQVTQMGQEVILRCVPISNHLYFYWYRQILGQKVEFLVSFYNNEISEKSEIFDDQFSVERPDGSNFTLKIRSTKLEDSAMYFCASTLRGTQYFGPGTRLLVL.

The chain couples TRBV20-1 to TRBJ1-1, with D unclear. The length of the CDR3 is 11 residues. CDR1 is DFQATT, CDR2 SNEGSKA, per germline (reference sequence). V lost 0 bases to trimming and J lost 8 bases, with 7 bases between them. For the CDR3, the DNA is TGCAGTGCTAGAGAATTAGCCGAAGCTTTCTTT. Protein: CSARELAEAFF.

The DNA for the CDR3 is TGTGCCAGCCGGGACAGGGGTGCCTATGGCTACACCTTC. It translates to CASRDRGAYGYTF. This chain uses TRBV12-3 or TRBV12-4 with TRBJ1-2; the match to TRBD1 covers 10 bases. The CDR3 runs 13 residues. The ends lost 8 bases at V and 4 bases at J; junction bases unmatched: 4.

The chain joins TRBV7-9 to TRBJ2-7; no clear D. The CDR3 has 12 amino acids. CDR1 is SEHNR and CDR2 is FQNEAQ in the germline V gene (reference sequence). Trimming removed 0 bases at V and 2 bases at J, with 2 bases between. The CDR3 coding sequence is TGTGCCAGCAGCTTAGCGGCCTACGAGCAGTACTTC. This codes for CASSLAAYEQYF.

The chain carries TRBV27 and TRBJ1-2; tentatively, D is TRBD1 (6 bases). This CDR3 has 13 amino acids. The V end was cut by 2 bases, the J end by 4 bases, with 8 bases between. Germline V gene lookup returns CDR1 MNHEY and CDR2 SMNVEV (reference sequence). CDR3 sequence: CASSLTGIYGYTF. The CDR3 DNA reads TGTGCCAGCAGTTTAACAGGGATCTATGGCTACACCTTC.

The J gene is TRBJ1-5, the V gene TRBV27; D is possibly TRBD1 (6 bases). In germline, CDR1 is MNHEY, CDR2 SMNVEV (reference sequence). This CDR3 comprises 15 residues. Trimming left V 7 bases short and J 5 bases short, with 18 bases between. The CDR3 loop is CASISKRGGDQPQHF. The CDR3 region has the DNA TGTGCCAGCATTTCAAAGAGGGGGGGTGATCAGCCCCAGCATTTT.

The rearrangement uses TRBV5-1 and TRBJ1-6; D is perhaps TRBD1 (6 bases). Trimming took 4 bases from V and 6 from J, leaving 8 bases between them. CDR1 is SGHRS and CDR2 is YFSETQ in the germline V gene. This CDR3 has 13 amino acids. CDR3 amino acids: CASSPDSNSPLHF. CDR3 nucleotides: TGCGCCAGCAGCCCGGACAGTAATTCACCCCTCCACTTT.

This clone was observed a few times. The J gene is TRBJ1-1, the V gene TRBV29-1; the D is unclear. Germline V gene lookup returns CDR1 SQVTM and CDR2 ANQGSEA. V lost 2 bases and J 1 base, leaving 8 bases between the germline ends. The length of the CDR3 is 13 residues. CDR3 in amino acids: CSVERQQNTEAFF. The CDR3 bases are TGCAGCGTTGAAAGGCAGCAGAACACTGAAGCTTTCTTT.

The chain employs TRBV6-5 and TRBJ2-2; possible D gene TRBD2, 7 bases. V was shortened by 8 bases and J by 13 bases, with 17 bases between the two germline ends. Germline assignment: CDR1 MNHEY and CDR2 SVGAGI. The CDR3 sequence is 12 residues long. This CDR3 is CASGGARVGLFF. Here the CDR3 DNA reads TGTGCCAGCGGGGGGGCGCGGGTCGGGCTGTTTTTT.

V usage is TRBV6-5 and J usage is TRBJ2-5, with unresolved D. The CDR3 covers 15 residues. Germline assignment: CDR1 MNHEY and CDR2 SVGAGI. V lost 0 bases, J lost 2 bases, and 10 bases lay in between. This CDR3 reads CASSYSRLPQETQYF. The CDR3, as DNA: TGTGCCAGCAGTTACTCGAGGTTGCCTCAAGAGACCCAGTACTTC.

This chain joins TRBV27 and TRBJ1-6, with D hard to call. The germline V gene encodes CDR1 MNHEY and CDR2 SMNVEV (reference sequence). The V end lost 6 bases, the J end lost 5 bases, and 8 bases lay between the germline ends. The CDR3 sequence is 13 residues long. The CDR3: CASRQLDNSPLHF. In DNA form, the CDR3 reads TGTGCCAGCAGACAGTTGGATAATTCACCCCTCCACTTT.

This sequence joins TRBV5-6 and TRBJ2-5; unclear D gene. CDR1 is SGHDT, CDR2 YYEEEE, per germline. The CDR3 is 14 residues long. Trimming removed 0 bases from V and 2 bases from J, with 8 bases in between. CDR3 sequence reads: CASSLATPQETQYF. CDR3 nucleotides: TGTGCCAGCAGCTTGGCGACACCGCAAGAGACCCAGTACTTC.

This clone was counted once. The V gene is TRBV12-3 or TRBV12-4, the J gene TRBJ2-5, with D perhaps matching TRBD1 or TRBD2 (5 bases each). V lost 5 bases, J lost 3 bases, and 10 bases lay in between. There are 13 residues in the CDR3. The CDR3 is CASSRDLKETQYF. The CDR3 DNA reads TGTGCCAGCAGTCGGGACCTCAAAGAGACCCAGTACTTC.

The chain carries TRBV25-1 and TRBJ1-2, with D hard to call. Trimming stripped 1 base from V and 4 bases from J, with 7 bases between. The CDR3 covers 13 residues. From germline, CDR1 is MGHDK and CDR2 SYGVNS. CDR3 protein: CASSESQAYGYTF. In DNA, the CDR3 is TGTGCCAGCAGTGAATCCCAGGCCTATGGCTACACCTTC.

This clone was observed a handful of times. The chain joins TRBV11-2 to TRBJ2-1; 13 bases match TRBD2. Germline CDR1 is SGHAT and CDR2 is FQNNGV. Germline trimming cut 1 base from V and 8 bases from J; bases unmatched to any gene: 8. The length of the CDR3 is 17 residues. The CDR3 DNA is TGTGCCAGCAGCTTAGCCCTAAGGACTAGCGGGGGACATGAGCAGTTCTTC. Translated, it gives CASSLALRTSGGHEQFF.

The rearrangement links TRBV3-1 (or the pseudogene TRBV3-2) to TRBJ2-2; 9 nucleotides agree with TRBD2. Germline lookup yields CDR1 LGHDT and CDR2 YNNKEL (reference sequence). V was clipped by 3 bases and J by 7 bases; unmatched bases: 9. This CDR3 is 16 amino acids long. The CDR3 loop is CASSQGLAGSLGELFF. The CDR3 bases are TGTGCCAGCAGCCAGGGGCTAGCGGGGTCACTCGGGGAGCTGTTTTTT.

The rearrangement joins TRBV18 to TRBJ1-2; 7 bases line up with TRBD1. The V and J ends lost 3 bases and 8 bases, in that order; junction bases with no gene match: 12. Germline loops: CDR1 KGHSH, CDR2 LQKENI. This CDR3 is built from 15 residues. The CDR3 sequence is CASSPISGTVKGYTF. DNA for the CDR3: TGTGCCAGCTCACCGATTTCCGGGACAGTAAAAGGCTACACCTTC.